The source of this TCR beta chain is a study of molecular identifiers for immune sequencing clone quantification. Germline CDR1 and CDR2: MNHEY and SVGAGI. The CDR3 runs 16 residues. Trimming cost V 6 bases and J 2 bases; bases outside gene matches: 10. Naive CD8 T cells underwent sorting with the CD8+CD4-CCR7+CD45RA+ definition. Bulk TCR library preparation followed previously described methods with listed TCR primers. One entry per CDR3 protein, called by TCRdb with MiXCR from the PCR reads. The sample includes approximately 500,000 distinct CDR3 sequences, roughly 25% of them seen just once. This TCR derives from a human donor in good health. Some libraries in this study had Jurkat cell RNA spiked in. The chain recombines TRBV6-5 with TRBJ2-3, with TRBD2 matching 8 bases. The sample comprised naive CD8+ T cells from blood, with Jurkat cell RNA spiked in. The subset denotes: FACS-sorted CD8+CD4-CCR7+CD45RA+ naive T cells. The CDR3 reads CASRRKRETHTDTQYF. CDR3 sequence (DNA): TGTGCCAGCAGAAGAAAGCGGGAGACCCACACAGATACGCAGTATTTT.